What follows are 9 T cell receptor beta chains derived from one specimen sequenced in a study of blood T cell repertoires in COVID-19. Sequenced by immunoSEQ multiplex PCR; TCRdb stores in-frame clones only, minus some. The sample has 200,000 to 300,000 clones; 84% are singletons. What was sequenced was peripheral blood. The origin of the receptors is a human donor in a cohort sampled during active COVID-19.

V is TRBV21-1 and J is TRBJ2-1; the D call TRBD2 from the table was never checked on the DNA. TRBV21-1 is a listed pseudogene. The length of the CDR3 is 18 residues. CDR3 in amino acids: CASSKAASGITFEDEQFF. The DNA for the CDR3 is TGTGCCAGCAGCAAAGCGGCTAGCGGGATCACCTTTGAGGATGAGCAGTTCTTC.

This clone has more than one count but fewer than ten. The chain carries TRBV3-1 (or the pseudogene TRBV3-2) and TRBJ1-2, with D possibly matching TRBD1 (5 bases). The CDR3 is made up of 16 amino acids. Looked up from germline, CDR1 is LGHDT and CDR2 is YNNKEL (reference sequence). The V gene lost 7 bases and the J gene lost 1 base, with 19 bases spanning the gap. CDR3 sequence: CASTPKGQGDNYGYTF. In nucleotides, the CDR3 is TGTGCCAGCACCCCGAAAGGGCAGGGTGATAACTATGGCTACACCTTC.

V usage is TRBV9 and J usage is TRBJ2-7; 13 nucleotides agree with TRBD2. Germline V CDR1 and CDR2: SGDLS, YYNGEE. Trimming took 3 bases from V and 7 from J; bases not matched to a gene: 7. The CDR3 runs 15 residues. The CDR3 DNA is TGTGCCAGCAGCGCCGGGACTAGCGGGGCGCGGGAGCAGTACTTC. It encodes CASSAGTSGAREQYF.

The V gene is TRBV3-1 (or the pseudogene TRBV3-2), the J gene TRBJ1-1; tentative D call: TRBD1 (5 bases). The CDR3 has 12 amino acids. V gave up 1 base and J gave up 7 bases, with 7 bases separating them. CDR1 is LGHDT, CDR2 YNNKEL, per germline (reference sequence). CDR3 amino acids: CASSQGRGEAFF. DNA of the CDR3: TGTGCCAGCAGCCAAGGAAGGGGTGAAGCTTTCTTT.

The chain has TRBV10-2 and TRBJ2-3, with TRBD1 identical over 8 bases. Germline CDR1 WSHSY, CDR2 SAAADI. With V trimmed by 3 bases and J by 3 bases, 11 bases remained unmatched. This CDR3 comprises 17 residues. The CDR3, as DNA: TGCGCCAGCAGTGATTCCGGGACAGGCCTAAGGACAGATACGCAGTATTTT. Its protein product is CASSDSGTGLRTDTQYF.

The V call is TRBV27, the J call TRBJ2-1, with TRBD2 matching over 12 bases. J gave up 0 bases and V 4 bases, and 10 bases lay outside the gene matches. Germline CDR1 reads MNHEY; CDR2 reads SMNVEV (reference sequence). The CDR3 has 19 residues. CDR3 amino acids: CASSSTPLAGGNSYNEQFF. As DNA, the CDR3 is TGTGCCAGCAGTTCCACCCCCCTAGCGGGGGGGAACTCCTACAATGAGCAGTTCTTC.

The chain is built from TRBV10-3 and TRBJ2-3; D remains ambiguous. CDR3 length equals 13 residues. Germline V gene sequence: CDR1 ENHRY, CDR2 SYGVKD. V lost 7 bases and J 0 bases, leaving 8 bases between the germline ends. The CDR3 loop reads CAITGISTDTQYF. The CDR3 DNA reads TGTGCCATCACCGGTATCAGCACAGATACGCAGTATTTT.

CDR3 sequence reads: CASLAGDLGNTIYF. CDR3 coding DNA: TGTGCCAGCCTTGCTGGGGACTTAGGAAACACCATATATTTT. The V gene is TRBV6-6, the J gene TRBJ1-3; D possibly corresponds to TRBD1 (5 bases). The germline V gene has CDR1 MNHNY and CDR2 SVGAGI (reference sequence). The CDR3 covers 14 residues. V was cut by 8 bases and J by 4 bases, with 15 bases left in between.

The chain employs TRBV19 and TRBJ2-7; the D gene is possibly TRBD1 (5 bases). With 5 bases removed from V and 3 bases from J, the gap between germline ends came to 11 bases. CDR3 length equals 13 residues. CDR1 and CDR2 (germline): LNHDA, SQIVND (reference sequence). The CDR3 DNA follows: TGTGCCAGTAGTTCAGGGTGGGTCTACGAGCAGTACTTC. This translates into CASSSGWVYEQYF.